This T cell receptor beta chain appears in the sequencing data of a study of blood T cell repertoires in COVID-19 (dated by TCRdb to between 2020 and 2021). With regard to the full study: Collaborator samples came from the United States, Italy and Spain and covered acute and convalescent phases of COVID-19. The prospective study material was composed of cDNA or gDNA derived from T cells, B-cell-depleted T cells, or PBMCs. The dataset comprised deeply sampled blood TCRbeta repertoires from subjects exposed to, actively infected with, or recovered from COVID-19. The repertoires were released in a freely available public database intended as a resource for research on the immune response to SARS-CoV-2. Samples came from the ongoing ImmuneRACE study (first 160 participants) plus 1,254 subjects from 6 global collaborators. Sample metadata almost always included a de-identified subject ID, COVID-19 status, age in years and sex. Where available, HLA class I and class II types were taken from metadata supplied by the sample provider and were not determined by assay-based typing. Overall study results and their limits: Clinical and demographic metadata were provided uncurated, with the amount varying by source and participant.

Each collaborating institution followed its own protocols to collect whole blood in K2EDTA tubes. For TCRbeta analysis, collaborators shipped samples in one of three forms: frozen whole blood, isolated PBMCs, or DNA extracted from either of those sample types. The immunoSEQ Assay, a bias-controlled multiplex PCR, was used to amplify TCRbeta CDR3 regions from genomic DNA. In the original analysis: Nucleated cell counts per sample were estimated from amplification of reference gene primers within the assay. To quantify the absolute abundance of each unique TCRbeta CDR3 rearrangement, sequence reads were collapsed and filtered. For each sample, productive Simpson clonality was calculated as the square root of Simpson's diversity index over productive rearrangements. Imported from immuneACCESS, the table was reduced by TCRdb to in-frame sequences with V and J called. These copies leave out some clones; in studies compared against another copy, an unresolved V gene accounts for under half, and the cause of the remainder is not known. Clone size and V and J calls were adopted from that table, with D and trimming inferred from the DNA. Counted in this sample were approximately 230,000 clones; around 88% of them appeared once. The ten largest account for more than 1.2% of the sample.

Concerning this clone itself: There is no known antigen for this receptor. Per-base qualities were not stored, and no clone one base away is much larger.

Inclusive of the bounding cysteine and phenylalanine, the CDR3 is 13 residues long. The DNA shown is the 39-base CDR3, in frame from base 1. At the junction V is shortened by 3 bases and J by 5 bases; bases outside the gene matches: 2. The germline V gene sets CDR1 to SQVTM and CDR2 to ANQGSEA. The receptor comes from a man older than 75 with acute or convalescent COVID-19. The chain is assembled from TRBV29-1 and TRBJ2-1; 9 central bases correspond to TRBD2. Sequencing used peripheral blood. The DNA is TGCAGCGTTGAGGCGGGAGGGAACAATGAGCAGTTCTTC. It translates to CSVEAGGNNEQFF.